The 30 T cell receptor beta chains listed next were all sequenced from one sample in a study of PD-1 blockade in classical Hodgkin lymphoma. Profiled with immunoSEQ multiplex PCR; TCRdb holds only in-frame clones, not every one. The profile shows roughly 4,000 clones, approximately 68% of them singletons. Time point indicated: cycle 4 day 1 (C4D1), after 5 to 7 weeks of nivolumab. Patients all relapsed after autologous stem cell transplantation, and there was variation in brentuximab vedotin exposure. Investigators obtained CD8+ T cells from thawed PBMCs by magnetic negative selection. Sequenced here: CD8+ T cells from blood, sampled before the fourth cycle of nivolumab. Receptor source: a human donor with classical Hodgkin lymphoma.

This clone was observed once. The chain carries TRBV11-2 and TRBJ2-7; D unclear. The CDR3 has 12 amino acids. Germline loops: CDR1 SGHAT, CDR2 FQNNGV. Trimming removed 0 bases from V and 4 bases from J, with 4 bases in between. CDR3 amino acids: CASSLEWYEQYF. The CDR3 coding sequence is TGTGCCAGCAGCTTAGAATGGTACGAGCAGTACTTC.

This clone was picked up a small number of times. The V and J genes are TRBV2 and TRBJ1-1, with D maybe TRBD1 (5 bases). This CDR3 spans 11 amino acids. Trimming removed 10 bases at V and 7 bases at J, with 13 bases between. Germline CDR1 reads SNHLY; CDR2 reads FYNNEI. DNA of the CDR3: TGTGCCATCAACCGGGGGATTGAAGCTTTCTTT. Translated, it gives CAINRGIEAFF.

This clone was counted only a few times. The chain employs TRBV7-9 and TRBJ1-6; no clear D gene. V shed 5 bases and J shed 5 bases, with 4 bases lying between them. CDR3 size: 12 residues. Germline CDR1 reads SEHNR; CDR2 reads FQNEAQ (reference sequence). This chain's CDR3 is CASSTNNSPLHF. The CDR3 bases are TGTGCCAGCAGCACCAATAATTCACCCCTCCACTTT.

The chain combines TRBV5-4 with TRBJ1-1; tentatively, D is TRBD1 (5 bases). Germline loops: CDR1 SGHNT, CDR2 YYREEE (reference sequence). Between the trimmed V and J ends, which lost 7 bases and 1 base, there was a span of 11 bases. The CDR3 totals 13 residues. CDR3 residues: CASPGRGNTEAFF. The DNA of the CDR3 is TGTGCCAGCCCGGGGAGGGGGAACACTGAAGCTTTCTTT.

The chain combines TRBV21-1 with TRBJ1-4; the table's D call TRBD1 went unverified against the DNA. TRBV21-1 is listed as a pseudogene. This CDR3 contains 14 residues. The CDR3 nucleotides read TGTGCCAGCAGCAGAGGGACAGCTAATGAAAAACTGTTTTTT. It translates to CASSRGTANEKLFF.

This clone was found a few times. The chain carries TRBV14 and TRBJ1-2, with D perhaps matching TRBD1 (5 bases). From germline, CDR1 is SGHDN and CDR2 FVKESK. The CDR3 runs 15 residues. Trimming removed 4 bases from V and 4 bases from J, with 16 bases in between. CDR3 bases: TGTGCCAGCAGCCCAACCGGGACGGCCGCCTATGGCTACACCTTC. It specifies CASSPTGTAAYGYTF. The full variable domain, with the rest looked up from reference TRBV14 and TRBJ1-2, is EAGVTQFPSHSVIEKGQTVTLRCDPISGHDNLYWYRRVMGKEIKFLLHFVKESKQDESGMPNNRFLAERTGGTYSTLKVQPAELEDSGVYFCASSPTGTAAYGYTFGSGTRLTVV.

The genes are TRBV27 and TRBJ1-2, with D unresolved. Germline V CDR1 and CDR2: MNHEY, SMNVEV (reference sequence). This CDR3 has 15 residues. Trimming shortened V by 6 bases and J by 6 bases, and 20 bases separated the two germline ends. CDR3 coding DNA: TGTGCCAGCAGAAATTTCCGGTCTGGGGAGCATGGCTACACCTTC. It yields the protein CASRNFRSGEHGYTF.

V and J are TRBV9 and TRBJ1-1; D not resolved. Germline CDR1 SGDLS, CDR2 YYNGEE. The V end lost 6 bases, the J end lost 4 bases, and 13 bases lay between the germline ends. This CDR3 has 13 amino acids. The CDR3 spells CASTRGEGTEAFF. CDR3 nucleotide sequence: TGTGCCAGCACACGGGGAGAAGGCACTGAAGCTTTCTTT. Filled out from reference TRBV9 and TRBJ1-1, the complete variable domain reads DSGVTQTPKHLITATGQRVTLRCSPRSGDLSVYWYQQSLDQGLQFLIQYYNGEERAKGNILERFSAQQFPDLHSELNLSSLELGDSALYFCASTRGEGTEAFFGQGTRLTVV.

The CDR3 is CASSLSGAPGDTQYF. CDR3 bases: TGTGCCAGCAGCTTAAGCGGGGCGCCGGGAGATACGCAGTATTTT. The chain carries TRBV7-9 and TRBJ2-3, with 7 bases that match TRBD2. CDR1 and CDR2 from the germline V gene are SEHNR and FQNEAQ (reference sequence). CDR3 length: 15 amino acids. J gave up 5 bases and V 2 bases, and 7 bases lay outside the gene matches.

The rearrangement links TRBV28 to TRBJ2-3; unclear D gene. The V end was cut by 3 bases, the J end by 3 bases, with 10 bases between. The germline V gene has CDR1 MDHEN and CDR2 SYDVKM. There are 14 residues in the CDR3. The CDR3, as DNA: TGTGCCAGCAGTTTCCTTAGCCAAACAGATACGCAGTATTTT. Translated: CASSFLSQTDTQYF.

The chain carries TRBV9 and TRBJ2-1; possibly TRBD2 for D (6 bases). Trimming pared 0 bases from V and 0 bases from J, leaving 13 bases between. Germline values: CDR1 SGDLS, CDR2 YYNGEE. This CDR3 has 17 residues. CDR3 DNA: TGTGCCAGCAGCGTAGCTCGGGACGGGAGCTCCTACAATGAGCAGTTCTTC. Residues: CASSVARDGSSYNEQFF.

V is TRBV7-8 and J is TRBJ2-3; 8 positions agree with TRBD1. Germline V gene lookup returns CDR1 SGHVS and CDR2 FQNEAQ. J was trimmed by 2 bases and V by 2 bases; bases with no gene match: 6. The length of the CDR3 is 16 residues. CDR3 DNA: TGTGCCAGCAGCTTACTCAGGGGGCCGGACACAGATACGCAGTATTTT. Its protein product is CASSLLRGPDTDTQYF.

The V and J genes are TRBV19 and TRBJ1-1; possible D gene TRBD1, 6 bases. Trimming removed 9 bases from V and 4 bases from J, with 30 bases in between. The CDR3 has 18 amino acids. Germline CDR1 reads LNHDA; CDR2 reads SQIVND (reference sequence). This CDR3 is CASCRSSGRGGGGTEAFF. In DNA form, the CDR3 reads TGTGCCAGCTGCCGATCCTCAGGGCGCGGCGGAGGGGGCACTGAAGCTTTCTTT.

In regard to this clone: Other DNA sequences in the sample encode the same CDR3. The chain recombines TRBV19 with TRBJ1-1, with D unclear. From germline, CDR1 is LNHDA and CDR2 SQIVND (reference sequence). The CDR3 consists of 13 residues. Trimming cost V 2 bases and J 1 base, with 5 bases left between them. CDR3 residues: CASSITANTEAFF. The CDR3 region has the DNA TGTGCCAGTAGTATAACTGCGAACACTGAAGCTTTCTTT.

This clone appeared a few times. The chain employs TRBV5-6 and TRBJ2-7; D ambiguous. V shed 0 bases and J shed 1 base, with 14 bases lying between them. The CDR3 has 16 residues. CDR1 SGHDT and CDR2 YYEEEE come from the germline V gene. In nucleotides, the CDR3 is TGTGCCAGCAGCTTGGAATTCGGCTTACGGTCCTACGAGCAGTACGTC. Translated: CASSLEFGLRSYEQYV.

This clone was seen a handful of times. Here the CDR3 reads CASSFGWSYEQYV. The CDR3 coding sequence is TGTGCCAGCAGTTTTGGGTGGTCCTACGAGCAGTACGTC. The chain has TRBV28 and TRBJ2-7; no firm D call. Germline V CDR1 and CDR2: MDHEN, SYDVKM. With 3 bases removed from V and 1 base from J, the gap between germline ends came to 7 bases. This CDR3 has 13 residues.

The chain recombines TRBV28 with TRBJ2-2; D is perhaps TRBD2 (6 bases). CDR3 size: 17 residues. V gave up 4 bases and J gave up 2 bases, with 17 bases separating them. Germline lookup yields CDR1 MDHEN and CDR2 SYDVKM. The CDR3 region is CASSSLWVADNTGELFF. The CDR3 nucleotides are TGTGCCAGCAGTTCCTTATGGGTAGCGGATAACACCGGGGAGCTGTTTTTT.

V is TRBV6-1 and J is TRBJ2-7; 8 nucleotides line up with TRBD1. Germline V lookup: CDR1 MNHNS, CDR2 SASEGT. Trimming cost V 4 bases and J 2 bases; bases outside gene matches: 13. The CDR3 contains 17 residues. CDR3 bases: TGTGCCAGCAGTGGGACAGGGTCATTCGGTCGGGCCTACGAGCAGTACGTC. This sequence encodes CASSGTGSFGRAYEQYV.

The chain employs TRBV7-9 and TRBJ2-2, with TRBD1 matching over 9 bases. Trimming at V came to 5 bases and at J to 2 bases, leaving 9 bases not matched to a gene. This CDR3 comprises 17 residues. CDR1 is SEHNR and CDR2 is FQNEAQ in the germline V gene (reference sequence). The CDR3 bases are TGTGCCAGCAGCCCCAGTCGACAGGGGGTAAACACCGGGGAGCTGTTTTTT. This encodes CASSPSRQGVNTGELFF.

The V gene is TRBV6-4, the J gene TRBJ2-1; D not certain. This CDR3 is built from 15 residues. Germline CDR1 and CDR2: MRHNA and SNTAGT. Trimming took off 1 base at V and 2 bases at J, with 9 bases between the two ends. CDR3 in DNA: TGTGCCAGCAGTGACTTTCCCACACCCTACAATGAGCAGTTCTTC. This encodes CASSDFPTPYNEQFF.

The chain combines TRBV5-4 with TRBJ2-7, with D perhaps TRBD2 (6 bases). The germline V and J ends were trimmed by 4 bases and 2 bases, with 22 bases remaining between them. This CDR3 is 17 amino acids long. CDR1 and CDR2 (germline): SGHNT, YYREEE (reference sequence). CDR3: CASSRGRRGRLAYEQYF. DNA of the CDR3: TGTGCCAGCAGCCGAGGGAGGCGAGGGAGGCTAGCCTACGAGCAGTACTTC.

CDR3 coding DNA: TGTGCCAGCAGTTACGCAGCTATGAACACTGAAGCTTTCTTT. Amino acids: CASSYAAMNTEAFF. The chain uses TRBV6-5 and TRBJ1-1; no firm D call. Germline V CDR1 and CDR2: MNHEY, SVGAGI. V was shortened by 2 bases and J by 0 bases, with 7 bases between the two germline ends. This CDR3 has 14 residues.

This chain links TRBV27 with TRBJ1-1; 7 nucleotides agree with TRBD1. Germline CDR1 MNHEY, CDR2 SMNVEV (reference sequence). The CDR3 loop spans 13 amino acids. The junction had 3 bases not matched to a gene; V was cut back by 5 bases and J by 3 bases. The chain's CDR3 is CASSHGQDTEAFF. The CDR3 DNA is TGTGCCAGCAGTCACGGACAGGACACTGAAGCTTTCTTT.

V usage is TRBV27 and J usage is TRBJ2-7; maybe TRBD1 (6 bases). Trimming took 5 bases from V and 3 from J, leaving 17 bases between them. Germline-derived CDR1 and CDR2 are MNHEY and SMNVEV (reference sequence). The CDR3 runs to 15 residues. CDR3 loop: CASSTPDRKIYEQYV. CDR3 DNA: TGTGCCAGCAGTACCCCGGACAGAAAAATCTACGAGCAGTACGTC.

This clone was detected only a few times. This chain uses TRBV6-5 with TRBJ2-1; D not resolved. Germline-derived CDR1 and CDR2 are MNHEY and SVGAGI. CDR3 length: 13 amino acids. Between the trimmed V and J ends, which lost 2 bases and 8 bases, there was a span of 10 bases. For the CDR3, the DNA is TGTGCCAGCAGTTACACAACTTGGCATGAGCAGTTCTTC. It specifies CASSYTTWHEQFF.

The J gene is TRBJ2-7, the V gene TRBV6-6; D perhaps matches TRBD2 (6 bases). The CDR3 runs 12 residues. The germline V and J ends were trimmed by 7 bases and 4 bases, with 11 bases remaining between them. CDR1 is MNHNY and CDR2 is SVGAGI in the germline V gene (reference sequence). In DNA, the CDR3 is TGTGCCAGCACTGGAGGGGTTTACGAGCAGTACTTC. Its protein is CASTGGVYEQYF.

The rearrangement links TRBV15 to TRBJ1-1; tentatively, D is TRBD1 (6 bases). Trimming shortened V by 1 base and J by 4 bases, and 16 bases separated the two germline ends. CDR1 LNHNV and CDR2 YYDKDF come from the germline V gene (reference sequence). The CDR3 is 16 amino acids. The CDR3 DNA reads as TGTGCCACCAGCAGAGTAGCACAGGGATTCGGCACTGAAGCTTTCTTT. Protein sequence: CATSRVAQGFGTEAFF.

This chain joins TRBV29-1 and TRBJ2-7, with D perhaps TRBD1 or TRBD2 (5 bases each). CDR1 and CDR2 (germline): SQVTM, ANQGSEA. V was cut by 7 bases and J by 2 bases, with 15 bases left in between. The CDR3 consists of 13 residues. The CDR3 loop reads CSAGTTVTYEQYF. The CDR3 DNA sequence: TGCAGCGCCGGGACGACAGTTACCTACGAGCAGTACTTC.

This clone has only a few counts. The chain has TRBV27 and TRBJ1-6; possible D gene TRBD1, 5 bases. With 8 bases removed from V and 6 bases from J, the gap between germline ends came to 11 bases. Germline values: CDR1 MNHEY, CDR2 SMNVEV (reference sequence). The CDR3 runs to 13 residues. CDR3 DNA sequence: TGTGCCAGCGGCGACAGAGGTAATTCACCCCTCCACTTT. This translates into CASGDRGNSPLHF.

The rearrangement joins TRBV11-2 to TRBJ1-2, with D unclear. CDR3 size: 14 residues. The V gene's germline CDR1 is SGHAT and CDR2 FQNNGV. V gave up 1 base and J gave up 8 bases, with 14 bases separating them. The CDR3 region has the DNA TGTGCCAGCAGCTTAGTCTCACAGTCTCAAGGCTACACCTTC. It yields the protein CASSLVSQSQGYTF.